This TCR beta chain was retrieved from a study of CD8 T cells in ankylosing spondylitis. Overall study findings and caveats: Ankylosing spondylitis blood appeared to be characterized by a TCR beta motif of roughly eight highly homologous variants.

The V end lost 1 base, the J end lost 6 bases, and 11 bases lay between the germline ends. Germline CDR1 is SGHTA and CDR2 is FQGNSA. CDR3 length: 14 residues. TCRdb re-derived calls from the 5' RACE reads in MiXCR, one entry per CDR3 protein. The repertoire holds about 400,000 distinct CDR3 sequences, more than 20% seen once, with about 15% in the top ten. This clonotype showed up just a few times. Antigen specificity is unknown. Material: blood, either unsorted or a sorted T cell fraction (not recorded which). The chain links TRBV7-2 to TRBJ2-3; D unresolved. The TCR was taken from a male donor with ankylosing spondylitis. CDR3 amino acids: CASSLGSHWDTQYF. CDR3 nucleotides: TGTGCCAGCAGCTTAGGGAGCCACTGGGATACGCAGTATTTT.